The source of this T cell receptor (beta chain) is a study of cytomegalovirus exposure and HLA in healthy donors. Study-level findings and limits: In an earlier analysis, most TCR beta V segments were productive about 87% or about 30% of the time. According to the study, 160 or so TCR beta chains were cytomegalovirus-associated.

In regard to this clone: What it recognizes is unknown.

At sampling all donors were nominally healthy, likely with unrecorded immune exposures. Primers included in the PCR were 60 Vbeta and 13 Jbeta primers. Libraries were prepared by immunoSEQ multiplex PCR; TCRdb keeps only in-frame clonotypes and omits some of them. The sample has 150,000 to 200,000 clones; around 76% are singletons. The CDR3 consists of 12 residues. Trimming removed 3 bases from V and 7 bases from J, with 9 bases in between. In germline, CDR1 is MDHEN, CDR2 SYDVKM. The receptor's source is a woman in her 40s in good health and CMV-seronegative. The sequenced material came from PBMCs. V usage is TRBV28 and J usage is TRBJ1-2; maybe TRBD1 (6 bases). This CDR3 is CASSLAQGGYTF. The CDR3 DNA follows: TGTGCCAGCAGTTTGGCACAGGGTGGCTACACCTTC.